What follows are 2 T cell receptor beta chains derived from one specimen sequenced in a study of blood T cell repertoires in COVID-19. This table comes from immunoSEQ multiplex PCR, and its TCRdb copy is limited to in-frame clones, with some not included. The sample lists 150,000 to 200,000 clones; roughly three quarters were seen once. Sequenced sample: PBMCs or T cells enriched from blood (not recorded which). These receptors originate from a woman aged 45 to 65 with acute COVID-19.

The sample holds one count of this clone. The CDR3 is CATRTRGNTGELFF. CDR3 nucleotide sequence: TGTGCCACCAGGACCCGGGGGAACACCGGGGAGCTGTTTTTT. The V and J genes are TRBV15 and TRBJ2-2, with a possible D match to TRBD2 (5 bases). The CDR3 is 14 residues long. V lost 6 bases to trimming and J lost 1 base, with 9 bases between them. The V gene's germline CDR1 is LNHNV and CDR2 YYDKDF (reference sequence).

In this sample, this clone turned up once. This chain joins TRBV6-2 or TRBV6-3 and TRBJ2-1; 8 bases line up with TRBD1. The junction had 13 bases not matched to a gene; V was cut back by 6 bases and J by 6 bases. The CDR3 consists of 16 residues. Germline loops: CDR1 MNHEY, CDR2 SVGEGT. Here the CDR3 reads CASSVLRGRGGNEQFF. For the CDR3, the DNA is TGTGCCAGCAGCGTCCTCAGGGGGCGAGGAGGCAATGAGCAGTTCTTC.